This T cell receptor (beta chain) comes out of a study of T cells in Graves' hyperthyroidism and ophthalmopathy. Trimming took 5 bases from V and 6 from J; bases not matched to a gene: 9. There are 14 residues in the CDR3. Germline V gene data show CDR1 as SGHAT and CDR2 as FQNNGV. Amplification of TCR beta CDR3 regions used RNA as the template. HTBI primers were used for first-round RT-PCR of the TCR CDR3. TCRdb re-analysed the multiplex PCR reads in MiXCR, keeping a single row per CDR3 protein. Among about 560,000 distinct CDR3 sequences listed, about 14% were seen once. The definition of stable Graves' hyperthyroidism was no ophthalmopathy progression within 18 months.

V and J are TRBV11-2 and TRBJ2-7, with 8 bases that match TRBD1. Sequencing was carried out using blood. The clonotype originates from a woman in her thirties or forties with Graves' hyperthyroidism. The CDR3 DNA reads TGTGCCAGCAGCGATTGGACAGGGACCTCCGAGCAGTACTTC. Translation: CASSDWTGTSEQYF.